This record concerns one T cell receptor (beta chain) sequence. This sample is drawn from a study of blood T cell repertoires in COVID-19. Study-level information: The United States, Italy and Spain were the sources of the acute and convalescent COVID-19 samples. Sources were T cells, B-cell-depleted T cells, or PBMCs; the material itself was cDNA or gDNA.

Germline V gene data show CDR1 as MNHNS and CDR2 as SASEGT. The V and J ends lost 2 bases and 9 bases respectively, with 13 bases between them. The CDR3 runs to 13 residues. Profiling relied on immunoSEQ multiplex PCR, and the TCRdb table lists in-frame clones only, not all of them. The data contain about 230,000 clones, approximately 80% of them seen just once; the ten biggest clones take up roughly 7.4%. This rearrangement joins TRBV6-1 to TRBJ1-2; D call uncertain. The sequencing sample was made of peripheral blood. This receptor was obtained from a woman in her fifties or sixties with acute or convalescent COVID-19. The CDR3 nucleotides read TGTGCCAGCAGTGAATCGAGAGATCTGAGCTACACCTTC. Translating gives CASSESRDLSYTF.